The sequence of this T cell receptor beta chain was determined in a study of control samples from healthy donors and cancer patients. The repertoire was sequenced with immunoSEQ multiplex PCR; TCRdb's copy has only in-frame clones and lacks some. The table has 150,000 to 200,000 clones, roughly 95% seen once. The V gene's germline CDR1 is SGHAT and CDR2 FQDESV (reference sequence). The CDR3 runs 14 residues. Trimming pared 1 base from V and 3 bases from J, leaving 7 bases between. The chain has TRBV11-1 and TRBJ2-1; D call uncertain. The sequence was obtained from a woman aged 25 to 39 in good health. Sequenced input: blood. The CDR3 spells CASSLGSNYNEQFF. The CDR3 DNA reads TGTGCCAGCAGCTTAGGTTCTAACTACAATGAGCAGTTCTTC.